This T cell receptor beta chain originates from a study of graft-versus-host responses after intestinal transplantation. Study-level information: Recipients received multivisceral, liver-intestinal, or isolated intestinal transplants. Study-level findings and limits: Early after transplant, HvG declines were associated with peak levels of circulating GvH clones.

As concerns this clone: What it recognizes is unknown. Other DNA sequences in the sample encode the same CDR3.

Libraries were prepared by immunoSEQ multiplex PCR; TCRdb keeps only in-frame clonotypes and omits some of them. The repertoire holds more than 10,000 clones, with 80% to 95% as singletons. The TCR comes from a human patient who received an intestinal transplant, so some T cells may come from the graft donor. This specimen was PBMCs, taken about 32 months after intestinal transplantation.

Written as DNA, the CDR3 is TGTGCCAGCAGTTACTCGGGTAATACGCAGTATTTT. Its translation is CASSYSGNTQYF. The V call is TRBV6-5, the J call TRBJ2-3; no firm D call. CDR1 and CDR2 from the germline V gene are MNHEY and SVGAGI. The V end was cut by 0 bases, the J end by 7 bases, with 5 bases between. The CDR3 covers 12 residues.